This T cell receptor beta chain is from a study of blood T cell repertoires in COVID-19. The overall study: In each case, the material was cDNA or gDNA derived from T cells, B-cell-depleted T cells, or PBMCs.

Per the authors' pipeline: Cell counts per sample came from amplifying reference gene primers. Sequencing was performed with immunoSEQ multiplex PCR; in TCRdb, only in-frame clones are kept and a portion is missing. V and J calls and clone size are those listed in that table; D and trimming were worked out from the DNA. This sample has about 100,000 clones, with roughly 83% found just once. Specimen: peripheral blood. This clonotype was sampled from a woman aged 55-70 years with acute or convalescent COVID-19.

The CDR3 DNA reads TGTGCCAGCTCACCACCGGCACAGGCGACCACTGAAGCTTTCTTT. Its translation is CASSPPAQATTEAFF. V usage is TRBV18 and J usage is TRBJ1-1; tentatively, D is TRBD1 (5 bases). Germline loops: CDR1 KGHSH, CDR2 LQKENI. The CDR3 has 15 residues. The V end was cut by 0 bases, the J end by 4 bases, with 12 bases between.